The T cell receptor beta chain described here comes from a study of post-analysis software for immune sequencing data. Study background: In terms of disease course, relapsing-remitting, secondary progressive and progressive-relapsing multiple sclerosis were included.

The TCR beta cDNA libraries contained unique molecular identifiers. Each batch of about 0.95 to 11 million T cells produced 450,000 to 500,000 cDNA molecules. TCRdb independently ran MiXCR on the PCR reads; one entry per CDR3 protein. In the table there are around 500,000 distinct CDR3 sequences, approximately 34% of which are singletons. Notes on this clonotype: No antigen is known for it. The junction departs from the called germline gene at one end, perhaps through a read error.

CDR3 length equals 11 residues. CDR1 is SEHNR and CDR2 is FQNEAQ in the germline V gene (reference sequence). Regarding the study as a whole: When the samples were clustered directly with F measure, those that had been prepared in the same batch showed strong co-clustering. Normalized Chao1 diversity in multiple sclerosis patients fell significantly below that of controls. Higher frequency in patients than in controls was seen for several TRBV segments, with TRBV5-6, TRBV5-1 and TRBV20-1 among them.

The sequencing input was blood. The sequence derives from a girl aged 2-17 years with multiple sclerosis. The rearrangement joins TRBV7-9 to TRBJ2-1, with D perhaps TRBD2 (5 bases). In nucleotides, the CDR3 is TGTGTCAGCACGGAGGCCGTTGAGCAGTTCTTC. Protein sequence: CVSTEAVEQFF. The whole variable domain, filled in from reference TRBV7-9 and TRBJ2-1, reads DTGVSQNPRHKITKRGQNVTFRCDPISEHNRLYWYRQTLGQGPEFLTYFQNEAQLEKSRLLSDRFSAERPKGSFSTLEIQRTEQGDSAMYLCVSTEAVEQFFGPGTRLTVL.